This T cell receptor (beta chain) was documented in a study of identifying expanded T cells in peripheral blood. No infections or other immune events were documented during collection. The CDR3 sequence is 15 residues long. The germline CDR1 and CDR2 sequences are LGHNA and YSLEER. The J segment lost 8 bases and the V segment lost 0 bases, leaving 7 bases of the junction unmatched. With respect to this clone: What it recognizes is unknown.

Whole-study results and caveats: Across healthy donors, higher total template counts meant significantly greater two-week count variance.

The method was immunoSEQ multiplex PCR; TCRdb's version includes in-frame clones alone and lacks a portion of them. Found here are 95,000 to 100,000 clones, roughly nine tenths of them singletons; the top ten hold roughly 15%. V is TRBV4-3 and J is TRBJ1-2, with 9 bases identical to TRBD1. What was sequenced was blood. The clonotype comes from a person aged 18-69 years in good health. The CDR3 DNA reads TGCGCCAGCAGCCAAGACCGGCTGACAGGGGGAGGCTACACCTTC. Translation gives CASSQDRLTGGGYTF.